The 25 T cell receptor beta chains below come from one sample, sequenced in a study of metastatic and nonmetastatic thyroid tumors. With MiXCR, TCRdb reprocessed the PCR reads. The sample shows some 14,000 clones, approximately 29% of them seen only once. Ahead of thyroid surgery, no patient had received treatment of any kind. The specimen was tumor tissue. All receptors come from a female donor with papillary thyroid cancer or a benign thyroid nodule (not recorded which). Some clones in this sample may be carry-over from other donors' samples.

The chain combines TRBV7-9 with TRBJ1-2; D gene unclear. The CDR3 has 14 amino acids. Trimming stripped 0 bases from V and 2 bases from J, with 7 bases between. The V gene's germline CDR1 is SEHNR and CDR2 FQNEAQ (reference sequence). CDR3 DNA sequence: TGTGCCAGCAGCTTAGCGGCAGAGAACTATGGCTACACCTTC. Translated: CASSLAAENYGYTF.

By sample share, this clone is medium-sized. The rearrangement joins TRBV18 to TRBJ1-4; D might be TRBD1 (6 bases). Trimming removed 4 bases from V and 7 bases from J, with 13 bases in between. This CDR3 is 14 amino acids long. Germline CDR1 is KGHSH and CDR2 is LQKENI. The CDR3 DNA sequence: TGTGCCAGCTCACAGGGACATAGGAGTGAAAAACTGTTTTTT. Encoded protein: CASSQGHRSEKLFF.

The chain couples TRBV6-1 to TRBJ1-3; no firm D call. Germline V CDR1 and CDR2: MNHNS, SASEGT. The CDR3 has 16 residues. The V end was cut by 2 bases, the J end by 0 bases, with 11 bases between. The CDR3 here is CASSEKGAPSGNTIYF. The CDR3 DNA is TGTGCCAGCAGTGAAAAGGGTGCCCCCTCTGGAAACACCATATATTTT.

The rearrangement uses TRBV30 and TRBJ2-7, with D maybe TRBD2 (6 bases). V shed 4 bases and J shed 4 bases, with 17 bases lying between them. The CDR3 runs to 14 residues. CDR1 and CDR2 from the germline V gene are GTSNPN and SVGIG (reference sequence). The CDR3 reads CAWTRASALYEQYF. The CDR3 coding sequence is TGTGCCTGGACTCGGGCTAGCGCCCTGTACGAGCAGTACTTC.

This clone was detected only a few times. V gene TRBV4-2 combines with J gene TRBJ2-7; 10 bases are shared with TRBD1. Germline assignment: CDR1 LGHNA and CDR2 YNFKEQ. Trimming took 11 bases from V and 3 from J; bases not matched to a gene: 10. The length of the CDR3 is 14 residues. Here the CDR3 DNA reads TGTGCCTTGGGGGCGGGACAGGGGTTCTACGAGCAGTACTTC. Protein: CALGAGQGFYEQYF.

This clone came up a few times. The chain uses TRBV12-3 or TRBV12-4 and TRBJ2-3; 7 nucleotides line up with TRBD2. V shed 7 bases and J 2 bases; nucleotides not matched to a gene: 9. This CDR3 spans 15 amino acids. For the CDR3, the DNA is TGTGCCAGCACCCCTTCGGGGACTATCACAGATACGCAGTATTTT. It is translated as CASTPSGTITDTQYF.

This clone was observed a handful of times. The V and J genes are TRBV6-1 and TRBJ2-1; D might be TRBD2 (5 bases). The V and J ends lost 1 base and 4 bases respectively, with 11 bases between them. Germline values: CDR1 MNHNS, CDR2 SASEGT. The CDR3 length is 15 residues. As DNA, the CDR3 is TGTGCCAGCAGTGAAGAGGTAGCGATATACAATGAGCAGTTCTTC. It encodes CASSEEVAIYNEQFF.

V and J are TRBV4-1 and TRBJ2-7, with D unresolved. This CDR3 is 15 amino acids long. Trimming stripped 1 base from V and 2 bases from J, with 12 bases between. CDR1 MGHRA and CDR2 YSYEKL come from the germline V gene. The CDR3 loop reads CASSQGTEPTYEQYF. The CDR3 region has the DNA TGCGCCAGCAGCCAAGGGACGGAACCGACCTACGAGCAGTACTTC.

V usage is TRBV15 and J usage is TRBJ2-5; D uncertain. The CDR3 spans 13 residues. CDR1 is LNHNV and CDR2 is YYDKDF in the germline V gene (reference sequence). V dropped 5 bases and J dropped 5 bases, with 12 bases sitting between them. The CDR3 coding sequence is TGTGCCACCAGCGTGTTTGCCGGGGAGACCCAGTACTTC. Amino acids: CATSVFAGETQYF.

The rearrangement links TRBV18 to TRBJ2-7; 8 nucleotides line up with TRBD2. This CDR3 has 13 residues. Germline CDR1 is KGHSH and CDR2 is LQKENI. With 11 bases clipped from V and 5 bases from J, the junction kept 11 bases outside the gene matches. CDR3 sequence reads: CASEEREFDEQYF. In nucleotides, the CDR3 is TGTGCCTCGGAGGAGCGGGAGTTCGACGAGCAGTACTTC.

The V gene is TRBV4-1, the J gene TRBJ2-2; D unclear. Germline CDR1 MGHRA, CDR2 YSYEKL. V lost 1 base, J lost 6 bases, and 3 bases lay in between. The CDR3 spans 12 residues. The CDR3 sequence is CASSQASGELFF. CDR3 sequence (DNA): TGCGCCAGCAGCCAAGCGTCCGGGGAGCTGTTTTTT.

This clone was recorded at least ten times. This chain uses TRBV24-1 with TRBJ2-6; D gene ambiguous. There are 15 residues in the CDR3. Trimming removed 5 bases at V and 0 bases at J, with 7 bases between. CDR1 KGHDR and CDR2 SFDVKD come from the germline V gene. CDR3: CATSAPGSGANVLTF. The CDR3 nucleotides are TGTGCCACCAGTGCTCCGGGCTCTGGGGCCAACGTCCTGACTTTC.

This clone was seen ten or more times. A much more abundant neighbour one base away suggests this may be a read error. The chain has TRBV7-8 and TRBJ2-7; TRBD2 matches 8 bases. The CDR3 extends over 14 amino acids. Germline loops: CDR1 SGHVS, CDR2 FQNEAQ. As DNA, the CDR3 is TGTGCCAGCAGCTTGGCGGGAGGCTCCTGCGAGCAGTACTTC. This codes for CASSLAGGSCEQYF.

The chain employs TRBV6-1 and TRBJ1-1; D not certain. Trimming cost V 6 bases and J 11 bases, with 16 bases left between them. Germline V gives CDR1 MNHNS, CDR2 SASEGT. This CDR3 has 12 residues. For the CDR3, the DNA is TGTGCCAGCAGGGGTCCCTCGGGTGGGGCTTTCTTT. As protein: CASRGPSGGAFF.

The J gene is TRBJ2-7, the V gene TRBV6-1; the D is unclear. The germline V and J ends were trimmed by 3 bases and 2 bases, with 8 bases remaining between them. Germline CDR1 reads MNHNS; CDR2 reads SASEGT. The CDR3 extends over 13 amino acids. The CDR3 nucleotides read TGTGCCAGCAGTGAGGGTAGTCCCTACGAGCAGTACTTC. Its protein is CASSEGSPYEQYF.

This clone is medium-sized by share. V usage is TRBV6-2 or TRBV6-3 and J usage is TRBJ2-2; 8 nucleotides agree with TRBD1. CDR1 is MNHEY, CDR2 SVGEGT, per germline. This CDR3 is built from 15 residues. Trimming removed 2 bases from V and 4 bases from J; junction bases left unmatched: 3. The CDR3 nucleotides are TGTGCCAGCAGTTACGTCACAGGGGGCACCGGGGAGCTGTTTTTT. As protein: CASSYVTGGTGELFF.

This clone was observed a few times. The J gene is TRBJ1-5, the V gene TRBV28, with D maybe TRBD1 (6 bases). This CDR3 has 16 residues. Germline-derived CDR1 and CDR2 are MDHEN and SYDVKM. The V end was cut by 2 bases, the J end by 4 bases, with 15 bases between. This CDR3 is CASSLPGTTNNQPQHF. CDR3 nucleotides: TGTGCCAGCAGTTTACCCGGGACAACAAATAATCAGCCCCAGCATTTT.

This clone was observed a handful of times. The V and J genes are TRBV5-1 and TRBJ2-6, with a tentative D call TRBD2 (5 bases). Germline CDR1 and CDR2: SGHRS and YFSETQ. V lost 4 bases and J 1 base, leaving 12 bases between the germline ends. The CDR3 runs 16 residues. CDR3 DNA: TGCGCCAGCAGCGGAGGAAGTACGTCTGGGGCCAACGTCCTGACTTTC. Translated, it gives CASSGGSTSGANVLTF.

Many counts were recorded for this clone. The sample holds other DNA sequences that translate to the same CDR3. The V call is TRBV27, the J call TRBJ2-3; D perhaps matches TRBD2 (5 bases). The germline V and J ends were trimmed by 2 bases and 1 base, with 16 bases remaining between them. Germline CDR1 is MNHEY and CDR2 is SMNVEV (reference sequence). There are 17 residues in the CDR3. CDR3 region: CASSLRGWLVGTDTQYF. The CDR3 DNA is TGTGCCAGCAGTTTACGGGGTTGGCTAGTGGGCACAGATACGCAGTATTTT.

The chain links TRBV20-1 to TRBJ1-1; D is possibly TRBD1 (5 bases). Germline CDR1 DFQATT, CDR2 SNEGSKA (reference sequence). The V gene lost 1 base and the J gene lost 0 bases, with 12 bases spanning the gap. This CDR3 has 15 residues. CDR3 sequence reads: CSARVFAGMNTEAFF. CDR3 sequence (DNA): TGCAGTGCTAGAGTCTTTGCAGGGATGAACACTGAAGCTTTCTTT.

This clone was seen a handful of times. V and J are TRBV28 and TRBJ1-4; tentative D call: TRBD1 (6 bases). The CDR3 consists of 18 residues. Germline assignment: CDR1 MDHEN and CDR2 SYDVKM. V was cut by 5 bases and J by 4 bases, with 23 bases left in between. The CDR3 region has the DNA TGTGCCAGCAGTGCCCCGGGGCAGGGGAGAGGGCTTAATGAAAAACTGTTTTTT. This codes for CASSAPGQGRGLNEKLFF.

This clone was detected many times. The CDR3 sequence is CASSRQTGNSGNTIYF. The CDR3 region has the DNA TGTGCCAGCAGTCGACAGACAGGGAACTCTGGAAACACCATATATTTT. The chain couples TRBV2 to TRBJ1-3; 7 bases fit TRBD1. Germline CDR1 and CDR2: SNHLY and FYNNEI. The CDR3 consists of 16 residues. Losses at the gene ends were 5 bases for V and 0 bases for J; bases not matched to a gene: 7. The full variable domain, with the rest looked up from reference TRBV2 and TRBJ1-3, is EPEVTQTPSHQVTQMGQEVILRCVPISNHLYFYWYRQILGQKVEFLVSFYNNEISEKSEIFDDQFSVERPDGSNFTLKIRSTKLEDSAMYFCASSRQTGNSGNTIYFGEGSWLTVV.

V is TRBV5-1 and J is TRBJ1-1, with 8 positions matching TRBD1. This CDR3 is 14 amino acids long. V was pared by 2 bases and J by 6 bases, with 6 bases of the junction left unmatched. In germline, CDR1 is SGHRS, CDR2 YFSETQ. This chain's CDR3 is CASSLTGGLAEAFF. In DNA, the CDR3 is TGCGCCAGCAGCTTAACAGGGGGGTTGGCTGAAGCTTTCTTT.

This clone was detected many times. The chain uses TRBV28 and TRBJ2-7; 9 nucleotides align to TRBD2. This CDR3 spans 13 amino acids. CDR1 is MDHEN and CDR2 is SYDVKM in the germline V gene. V lost 5 bases and J lost 6; bases outside the gene matches: 5. CDR3: CASSTRGLAEQYF. CDR3 in DNA: TGTGCCAGCAGTACCCGGGGACTAGCCGAGCAGTACTTC. The variable domain in full, completed from reference TRBV28 and TRBJ2-7, reads DVKVTQSSRYLVKRTGEKVFLECVQDMDHENMFWYRQDPGLGLRLIYFSYDVKMKEKGDIPEGYSVSREKKERFSLILESASTNQTSMYLCASSTRGLAEQYFGPGTRLTVT.

This clone was observed at least ten times. Possible read error: a much larger clone is one base away. This sequence joins TRBV12-5 and TRBJ2-7, with D uncertain. Per germline, CDR1 LGHNT and CDR2 FRNRAP. The CDR3 is 13 amino acids. The CDR3 nucleotides are TGTGATAGTGGTTTGGGCTTCTCCTACGAGCAGTACTTC. As protein: CDSGLGFSYEQYF.